This TCR beta chain is from a study of OX40 agonist ivuxolimab in advanced cancers. Study summary: Patients in the trial were receiving intravenous ivuxolimab every 2 weeks, at doses of 0.01 to 10 mg/kg. Partial responses were seen in three patients, one with hepatocellular carcinoma and two with cutaneous melanoma.

The table came from immunoSEQ multiplex PCR; TCRdb's copy has only in-frame clones and leaves some out. In the table there are approximately 160,000 clones, roughly 94% of which are singletons. Drawing of blood for sampling happened at baseline, at cycle 4 day 1, and at cycle 7 day 1. CDR3 length: 14 amino acids. V lost 5 bases, J lost 1 base, and 5 bases stayed unmatched. Germline-derived CDR1 and CDR2 are MNHNY and SVGAGI (reference sequence). Turning to this clone: Antigen specificity is unknown.

Overall study results and limits: Clonal expansion was seen in CD4+ and CD8+ blood T cells by week 6 at 0.1 to 3.0 mg/kg.

The material sequenced was CD4+ or CD8+ T cells sorted from blood, taken in a trial of the OX40 agonist ivuxolimab. This chain connects TRBV6-6 to TRBJ2-7; the match to TRBD1 covers 7 bases. The receptor's source is an adult with an advanced solid tumor such as melanoma, head and neck, liver or kidney cancer. The CDR3 here is CASSPRDSSYEQYF. In DNA form, the CDR3 reads TGTGCCAGCAGTCCCCGGGACAGTTCCTACGAGCAGTACTTC.